Each of the 15 T cell receptor beta chains below was sequenced from the same sample in a study of CD8 T cells in ankylosing spondylitis. TCRdb itself ran the 5' RACE reads through MiXCR, one entry per CDR3 protein. Of about 27,000 distinct CDR3 sequences in the sample, over 7% are singletons; the top ten hold approximately 31%. The sequenced sample was blood. The source is a male donor with ankylosing spondylitis or in good health (not recorded which).

This clonotype was seen many times. The chain couples TRBV29-1 to TRBJ2-2, with D uncertain. V lost 6 bases, J lost 1 base, and 12 bases lay in between. Germline CDR1 and CDR2: SQVTM and ANQGSEA. The CDR3 spans 14 residues. The CDR3 coding sequence is TGCAGCGTCCGTGGTCTGGGGAACACCGGGGAGCTGTTTTTT. Translated, it gives CSVRGLGNTGELFF.

This chain links TRBV29-1 with TRBJ2-3, with TRBD2 matching 10 bases. The trim removed 2 bases at V and 4 bases at J, leaving 6 bases unmatched. CDR3 length: 15 amino acids. CDR1 SQVTM and CDR2 ANQGSEA come from the germline V gene. For the CDR3, the DNA is TGCAGCGTTGAAAGGAGCGGGGGGGCCGCAGATACGCAGTATTTT. Translation gives CSVERSGGAADTQYF.

By its share, this clonotype is medium-sized. The chain joins TRBV29-1 to TRBJ1-4; D remains unclear. Looked up from germline, CDR1 is SQVTM and CDR2 is ANQGSEA. The CDR3 consists of 13 residues. V lost 4 bases and J 0 bases, leaving 6 bases between the germline ends. DNA of the CDR3: TGCAGCGTTGGGGAAGCAACTAATGAAAAACTGTTTTTT. This gives the protein CSVGEATNEKLFF.

This clonotype was counted a few times. The rearrangement uses TRBV5-1 and TRBJ1-1; D is undetermined. Germline V gene data show CDR1 as SGHRS and CDR2 as YFSETQ. CDR3 length equals 15 residues. V was clipped by 1 base and J by 4 bases, with 14 bases between them. The CDR3 DNA follows: TGCGCCAGCAGCTTGAGCGGCGGCTTGGGCACTGAAGCTTTCTTT. This gives the protein CASSLSGGLGTEAFF.

This clonotype was counted only a few times. V and J are TRBV7-8 and TRBJ2-3; possible D gene TRBD2, 6 bases. This CDR3 spans 16 amino acids. The V gene's germline CDR1 is SGHVS and CDR2 FQNEAQ. The V and J ends lost 1 base and 2 bases respectively, with 13 bases between them. This chain's CDR3 is CASSLESGVHTDTQYF. The CDR3 DNA reads TGTGCCAGCAGCTTAGAGTCGGGGGTACACACAGATACGCAGTATTTT.

This clonotype was found many times. The chain carries TRBV6-5 and TRBJ1-4; D is ambiguous. The CDR3 length is 11 residues. V was shortened by 2 bases and J by 8 bases, with 3 bases between the two germline ends. CDR1 and CDR2 (germline): MNHEY, SVGAGI. This CDR3 reads CASSYGEKLFF. The CDR3 DNA reads as TGTGCCAGCAGTTACGGCGAAAAACTGTTTTTT.

The chain is built from TRBV6-6 and TRBJ2-2; D unresolved. CDR1 and CDR2 (germline): MNHNY, SVGAGI (reference sequence). V was clipped by 5 bases and J by 6 bases, with 10 bases between them. This CDR3 region has 13 residues. The CDR3 here is CASSTTSPGELFF. The CDR3 DNA reads TGTGCCAGCAGTACCACTTCCCCCGGGGAGCTGTTTTTT.

This clonotype appeared many times. The DNA of the CDR3 is TGTGCCAGCAGGTCTTTTGATGAGCAGTTCTTC. Protein product: CASRSFDEQFF. This chain connects TRBV28 to TRBJ2-1; no reliable D call. V was clipped by 6 bases and J by 8 bases, with 8 bases between them. The germline gives CDR1 MDHEN, CDR2 SYDVKM. The CDR3 consists of 11 residues.

This clonotype has just a few counts. The chain joins TRBV11-1 to TRBJ2-5; 7 bases align to TRBD1. V gave up 5 bases and J gave up 4 bases; unmatched junction bases: 4. The CDR3 spans 13 residues. Germline V gives CDR1 SGHAT, CDR2 FQDESV (reference sequence). This CDR3 reads CASSLHRGETQYF. As DNA, the CDR3 is TGTGCCAGCAGCCTTCACAGGGGAGAGACCCAGTACTTC.

This clonotype came up a few times. The CDR3 DNA sequence: TGTGCCAGCAGCCGCGGTGGGCCTCAAGAGACCCAGTACTTC. Its protein product is CASSRGGPQETQYF. V and J are TRBV7-8 and TRBJ2-5; D remains unclear. Per germline, CDR1 SGHVS and CDR2 FQNEAQ. The length of the CDR3 is 14 residues. The V gene lost 5 bases and the J gene lost 2 bases, with 12 bases spanning the gap.

This clonotype showed up just a few times. V usage is TRBV11-2 and J usage is TRBJ1-1; D not resolved. There are 14 residues in the CDR3. Trimming shortened V by 0 bases and J by 4 bases, and 9 bases separated the two germline ends. Germline lookup yields CDR1 SGHAT and CDR2 FQNNGV. CDR3 sequence reads: CASSLDVSFTEAFF. CDR3 coding DNA: TGTGCCAGCAGCTTAGATGTCAGTTTCACTGAAGCTTTCTTT.

This clonotype was recorded many times. The chain has TRBV7-6 and TRBJ2-1, with TRBD2 identical over 7 bases. The CDR3 has 16 residues. CDR1 is SGHVS and CDR2 is FNYEAQ in the germline V gene. J gave up 6 bases and V 2 bases, and 10 bases lay outside the gene matches. The CDR3 DNA reads TGTGCCAGCAGCTTAAAGCGGGAAGGAAGATCCAATGAGCAGTTCTTC. This encodes CASSLKREGRSNEQFF.

The J gene is TRBJ2-1, the V gene TRBV7-9; the match to TRBD1 covers 7 bases. V trimming: 5 bases; J trimming: 6 bases; junction bases outside the gene matches: 7. Germline V gives CDR1 SEHNR, CDR2 FQNEAQ (reference sequence). The CDR3 length is 14 residues. CDR3 DNA: TGTGCCAGCAGCCCAAGGACAGGCTCCAATGAGCAGTTCTTC. This translates into CASSPRTGSNEQFF.

Many counts were recorded for this clonotype. The J gene is TRBJ1-1, the V gene TRBV29-1, with a weak D call TRBD1 (5 bases). V lost 6 bases, J lost 1 base, and 12 bases lay in between. The germline V gene encodes CDR1 SQVTM and CDR2 ANQGSEA. This CDR3 is 13 amino acids long. As DNA, the CDR3 is TGCAGCGTGGCCGGGACGAGGAACACTGAAGCTTTCTTT. Residues: CSVAGTRNTEAFF.

This clonotype showed up just a few times. The chain employs TRBV19 and TRBJ2-3; TRBD2 aligns across 7 bases. Trimming at V came to 5 bases and at J to 0 bases, leaving 5 bases not matched to a gene. Germline CDR1 LNHDA, CDR2 SQIVND (reference sequence). The CDR3 covers 15 residues. The CDR3 region has the DNA TGTGCCAGTAGTTGGGCTAGCGGCAGCACAGATACGCAGTATTTT. It encodes CASSWASGSTDTQYF.